The clone carrying this T cell receptor (beta chain) is medium-sized by share. Its antigen is unknown. Systemic immunosuppression or autoimmune disease history was grounds to exclude patients. Sequencing used immunoSEQ multiplex PCR; TCRdb keeps in-frame clones, though not all of them. The data show approximately 28,000 clones, almost 85% seen once. The record originates from a study of OX40 agonist ivuxolimab in advanced cancers. Study-wide context: Averaging about 60 years in age, with a range of 23 to 79, the cohort was approximately 83% male.

Study-level points and caveats: Among patients with partial responses at 0.1-3.0 mg/kg, clonal expansion was among the lowest. The authors did not determine the antigen specificity of the expanded peripheral T cells.

CDR3 length equals 13 residues. V gave up 6 bases and J gave up 4 bases, with 13 bases separating them. Germline V gene data show CDR1 as SGHVS and CDR2 as FQNEAQ. The sample was CD4+ or CD8+ T cells sorted from blood, taken in a trial of the OX40 agonist ivuxolimab. The receptor's source is an adult with an advanced solid tumor such as melanoma, head and neck, liver or kidney cancer. This chain joins TRBV7-8 and TRBJ2-7, with D tentatively TRBD2 (6 bases). CDR3 in DNA: TGTGCCAGCAGTCCACGGGAGTCGTACGAGCAGTACTTC. It specifies CASSPRESYEQYF.